This section outlines one T cell receptor beta chain sequence together with its context. Its antigen is not identified. MiXCR, run by TCRdb on the 5' RACE reads, gives a single entry per CDR3 protein. The sample shows 550,000 to 800,000 distinct CDR3 sequences, under 8.5% of them seen only once. This record belongs to a study of identical twins. Study-wide results and caveats: A lower insertion count was a feature of abundant cord blood beta clonotypes, with no such feature in memory repertoires. Modelling underestimated the level of out-of-frame TCR alpha sharing observed in monozygotic twins. The study found weaker excess twin sharing in beta out-of-frame sequences.

Germline V CDR1 and CDR2: KGHSH, LQKENI. Trimming shortened V by 4 bases and J by 5 bases, and 14 bases separated the two germline ends. CDR3 size: 14 residues. This sample was also put to use in a study of yellow fever vaccine responses in identical twins.

This chain connects TRBV18 to TRBJ1-1; D might be TRBD1 (6 bases). Sequencing was carried out using PBMCs. The clonotype originates from a woman younger than 35 in good health. The CDR3 nucleotides read TGTGCCAGCTCACATGAGACAGGAGGGACTGAAGCTTTCTTT. Encoded protein: CASSHETGGTEAFF.